This T cell receptor (beta chain) was profiled in a study of T cells after posttransplantation cyclophosphamide. Findings of the study overall: Donor CD8+ memory clones often dominated recipient blood repertoires at later times. TRB clonality was highly associated with recipient CMV seropositivity and reactivation. Skin or GI-infiltrating T cells shared few TRB sequences with blood.

Busulfan-fludarabine conditioning, marrow transplant, and cyclophosphamide on days +3 and +4 were administered. The CDR3 totals 14 residues. Germline V gives CDR1 LGHNA, CDR2 YSLEER. V lost 5 bases, J lost 9 bases, and 9 bases stayed unmatched. The assay was immunoSEQ multiplex PCR, and TCRdb's table has in-frame clones only and misses some. The sample lists 15,000 to 20,000 clones, 92% occurring once. A note on this clone: Its antigen is still unknown.

The TCR was taken from a male patient aged 60-70 years who received an allogeneic stem cell transplant from a related donor and was CMV-positive. Some T cells may arise from the graft donor. The rearrangement joins TRBV4-3 to TRBJ2-1; 8 nucleotides agree with TRBD2. The source was CD4+ T cells sorted from blood, collected after allogeneic stem cell transplant with posttransplant cyclophosphamide. For the CDR3, the DNA is TGCGCCAGCAGCGGGGGACTAGGGGGTCGTGAGCAGTTCTTC. Protein product: CASSGGLGGREQFF.